This TCR beta chain originates from a study of T-cell reconstitution after alpha-beta-depleted transplantation in children. Whole-study results and caveats: One year post-transplant, T-cell counts and diversity were largely derived from T cells produced anew. Expanded clones from the graft, numbering several hundred, reportedly supplied alpha-beta T cells about two months after transplant. For some patients, TCRbeta diversity was high at day 60 because of recipient T cells and thymic progenitors that survived.

The TCRbeta library was prepared with unique molecular identifiers. TCRdb re-called the PCR reads with MiXCR, one entry per CDR3 protein. Among approximately 99,000 distinct CDR3 sequences, 5.5% to 6.5% were seen once, and the ten largest hold roughly 25%. Ten or more counts support this clonotype. Its antigen is currently unknown. CDR3 length: 17 residues. Losses at the gene ends were 2 bases for V and 0 bases for J; bases not matched to a gene: 6. CDR1 is SGHRS and CDR2 is YFSETQ in the germline V gene. The chain uses TRBV5-1 and TRBJ2-2; 8 bases match TRBD2. The receptor's source is a male patient between 2 and 15 years old who had a stem cell transplant for acute lymphoblastic leukemia, so the T cells may come from the graft donor. Sequenced here: PBMCs, mostly from graft donor cells, sampled 360 days after TCRalphabeta/CD19-depleted stem cell transplant. The CDR3 here is CASSLEAGVSNTGELFF. In DNA form, the CDR3 reads TGCGCCAGCAGCTTAGAAGCGGGAGTTTCGAACACCGGGGAGCTGTTTTTT.